This T cell receptor (beta chain) was recovered during a study of long-term antiretroviral therapy in people with HIV. Study-level information: About a decade before 2015, the earliest samples were taken when ART was typically delayed. Findings and caveats of the study: HIV repertoires spanned narrower CDR3 length ranges than controls. Across all time points, the repertoire was dominated by clones that expanded before ART.

V was clipped by 4 bases and J by 2 bases, with 8 bases between them. The CDR3 extends over 13 amino acids. Germline lookup yields CDR1 SEHNR and CDR2 FQNEAQ (reference sequence). Treatment of all HIV participants took place in the United States. Worth noting for this clone: As yet, its antigen is unknown.

Running of the v3.0 immunoSEQ assay took place at survey level. Clones were read by immunoSEQ multiplex PCR, and TCRdb kept only the in-frame ones, dropping some. The data contain tens of thousands of clones, about four fifths of them singletons. The chain has TRBV7-9 and TRBJ2-5; D perhaps matches TRBD2 (5 bases). The sample in question was unsorted PBMCs, obtained 0.3 years after starting antiretroviral therapy. The TCR sequence derives from a man aged 50-60 years with HIV. The CDR3 reads CASSSGYQETQYF. The CDR3 DNA is TGTGCCAGCAGCTCGGGGTATCAAGAGACCCAGTACTTC.